The present entry profiles one T cell receptor beta chain with its context. Its antigen is unidentified. Germline V gene sequence: CDR1 DFQATT, CDR2 SNEGSKA (reference sequence). CDR3 length: 13 amino acids. Germline trimming cut 7 bases from V and 8 bases from J; bases unmatched to any gene: 13. This specimen belongs to a study of CD8+CD57+ T cells in acquired aplastic anemia. Study findings and constraints: The same twenty-nine CD8+ CDR3 sequences occurred in patients and in controls. Levels of CD8+ Simpson's diversity were not significantly distinct in patients versus controls.

The sequenced patients had an expansion of CD8+CD57+ cells seen by flow cytometry. Every patient was diagnosed with severe acquired aplastic anemia. TCR beta VDJ and CDR3 profiles were obtained from a genomic DNA template. TCRdb re-called the reads with MiXCR, one entry per CDR3 protein. The table lists around 290,000 distinct CDR3 sequences, approximately 60% of them singletons. The sequenced sample consisted of sorted CD4+, CD8+, or CD8+CD57+ T cells (not recorded which) from PBMCs. This receptor was taken from a human donor with aplastic anemia. This chain joins TRBV20-1 and TRBJ1-1, with 7 bases matching TRBD1. This CDR3 is CSVDRSRPGEAFF. The CDR3 region has the DNA TGCAGTGTGGACAGGTCTCGCCCCGGAGAAGCTTTCTTT.